This entry is about one TCR beta chain. No cognate antigen has been identified for it. Base qualities are not recorded, but no much larger clone differs from it by a single base. These data come from a study of cytomegalovirus exposure and HLA in healthy donors (dated by TCRdb to 2017 to 2019). Notes on the research overall: An earlier analysis of around 600 of the donors reported 276 Gb of sequence data and some 100 million unique TCR beta sequences from about 200 million T cells. To study patterns of TCR occurrence, a later analysis re-analyzed previously published TCR beta repertoires from hundreds of donors and added high-resolution HLA genotyping. The study was designed to test whether signatures of past pathogen exposure could be identified by cataloging public T cell receptors. Every discovery cohort repertoire had been produced on one sequencing platform. About 5 DR-DQ haplotypes were handled as single units for association and clustering, since linkage in the cohort was strong. Class I and class II HLA loci were covered by the typing at four-digit resolution. Along with the approximately 700-subject first cohort, a separate validation cohort of around 110 different subjects was used. The later analysis used no new phenotypic data to find candidate immune exposures, relying instead on TCR beta sequences and their occurrence across donors. Using immunosequencing, the study profiled T cell repertoires from 550 to 750 subjects and related those repertoires to cytomegalovirus serostatus. Donor age, sex, ethnicity and CMV serostatus were compiled alongside the repertoire data. The number of donors typed differed by locus, with about 629-630 for A, B, C, DRB1 and DQB1, more than 500 for DQA1, under 610 for DPA1, and some 440 for DPB1. In a later genetic analysis, genome-wide SNP genotypes for 398 of the 666 donors were used, and that subset was treated as a discovery cohort. The study combined high-throughput TCR immunosequencing, statistical association of individual TCRs with disease status, and machine learning to predict cytomegalovirus infection status. Of the roughly 400 genotyped donors, over 80% were placed in the genetic ancestry cluster associated with self-reported Caucasian donors. In an earlier analysis of 587 of the donors, high-throughput TCR beta sequencing was used to judge whether each TCR beta V gene segment behaved as functional or pseudogenic. Approximately 300 gigabases of sequencing data and 70 million to 100 million unique TCR sequences made up an early release that covered approximately 620 HLA-typed donors. Among 398 genotyped donors of the cohort, an average of approximately 240,000 unique TCR beta nucleotide sequences were sequenced per donor, roughly a sixth of them non-productive. What the work shows at the level of the full study, not this receptor alone: Linkage disequilibrium might explain the correlated functional status among segregating V segments, but an unknown experimental factor could not be excluded. In the study, approximately 150 TCR beta chains were listed as associated with cytomegalovirus. For the cohort, immune exposure information was limited to CMV serostatus. In a later analysis, HLA-associated TCR beta chains showed more clonal expansion and lower generation probabilities than non-associated chains that were equally common. A later genetic analysis associated a missense DCLRE1C variant with V-gene and J-gene trimming of TCR beta chains, and an independent cohort replicated the association. Because counts were too low, fewer than 20 rarely observed V segments, including chromosome 9 orphons, were excluded from the earlier analysis of several hundred of the donors. Some IMGT-functional V segments, including TRBV6-2 and TRBV6-3, could not be distinguished by the 87-base-pair reads and were therefore excluded. In a later analysis, most CMV-associated TCR beta chains were found to appear HLA-restricted, with HLA associations seemingly driven largely by CMV exposure. Because some donors lacked HLA typing at each locus, the association tests relied only on the typed subset. A further reported finding was that TCR beta sequences accurately predicted the HLA-A and HLA-B alleles for most subjects in the first cohort. A later genetic analysis reported fewer N-insertions in productive TCRs among donors in an Asian-associated ancestry cluster than the approximately 670-donor mean. The cohort was sequenced for TCR beta chains only, and without alpha or paired-chain data the features that could be detected were limited. It was suggested by the authors that the approach could potentially be generalized to other disease states and immunological phenotypes. The classifier was reported to diagnose cytomegalovirus status with high specificity and sensitivity in both the original and validation cohorts. A later analysis associated 15,000 to 20,000 TCR beta sequences with specific HLA alleles at a false discovery rate of 0.05. Assigning TCR associations to individual alleles was difficult when HLA alleles, especially DR and DQ, strongly co-occurred. In an earlier analysis of around 600 of the donors, most TCR beta V segments were observed in productive rearrangements about 87% or about 30% of the time, broadly matching IMGT annotations. In a later analysis, TCR association rates were found to vary across HLA loci, with the most associated TCRs seen for DRB1 alleles and the fewest for HLA-C alleles. In vitro tests confirmed that three of the cytomegalovirus-associated TCR beta chains recognize cytomegalovirus antigens. The presence/absence analyses assumed that sequencing depth was roughly uniform across donors, and that assumption may not be true. A cluster of highly shared sequence variants was judged likely to represent a technical artifact of the sequencing pipeline. Several of the top co-occurrence clusters appeared to be linked to parvovirus B19, influenza, CMV and Epstein-Barr virus, according to a later analysis. While some public TCRs were present in many individuals, most TCR sequences turned up only very rarely across donors.

CDR1 MGHRA and CDR2 YSYEKL are derived from the germline V gene. CDR3 length: 13 amino acids, cysteine to phenylalanine. Solely the CDR3 DNA is kept, with 39 bases framed from the first base. V loses 4 bases, J loses 2 bases, and the germline ends lie 8 bases apart. Library generation was performed with the immunoSEQ multiplex PCR assay. For the multiplex PCR, a mixture combining 60 forward primers for TCR Vbeta segments and 13 reverse primers for TCR Jbeta segments was used. A multiplex PCR assay on genomic DNA amplified the CDR3 region of rearranged TCR beta genes. Amplified TCR beta libraries were sequenced as 87-base-pair reads on the Illumina HiSeq System. Concerning the study's data processing: In a later analysis, roughly 80 million unique TCR beta chains were counted across the 500 to 850 repertoires, and approximately 11 million of these chains were shared by at least two donors. To remove PCR and sequencing errors, raw reads were error-corrected and collapsed into unique sequences using a nearest-neighbor algorithm that merged closely related sequences. CDR3 sequences were aligned to IMGT reference sequences to assign V, D and J gene segments. For a sequence to be retained, a match of at least six nucleotides to both a V gene segment and a J gene segment was required. A rearrangement counted as productive if the CDR3 had no stop codons and remained in frame with V and J, and every other rearrangement counted as non-productive. CDR3 was defined by IMGT convention, running from the second conserved V-encoded cysteine to the conserved J-encoded phenylalanine. Sequences without an unambiguous match to a single V gene segment were excluded from the earlier analysis of 500 to 700 of the donors. An earlier analysis of several hundred of the donors called V segments functional above 56.7% productive rearrangements and segregating when the between-donor standard deviation exceeded 5%. A statistical classification framework was developed to diagnose cytomegalovirus status using the catalog of TCR beta chain sequences. V and J gene assignment, in a later analysis, came from comparing TCR nucleotide sequences with IMGT/GENE-DB human TR gene sequences. Using the TCRdist pipeline, a later analysis assigned CDR3 sequences along with most-parsimonious VDJ recombination scenarios. In a later analysis, every TCR beta chain was defined by the combination of its CDR3 amino acid sequence and its V-gene family, and reads without a unique V-gene family were dropped. A later analysis removed several hundred highly shared, low-generation-probability nucleotide sequences to deal with suspected cross-contamination and a sequencing artifact. A later analysis calculated a clonal expansion index for each public chain from normalized within-repertoire ranks of inferred template counts. In a later analysis, generation probabilities were computed with a VDJ recombination model fitted to out-of-frame rearrangements, and the resulting probabilities were checked against IGoR. Hypergeometric tests were used in a later analysis to score TCR-TCR, TCR-HLA and TCR-CMV co-occurrence, with a repertoire-size bias correction applied to the TCR pairs. In a later analysis, false discovery rates were estimated by permuting HLA or CMV assignments 20 times. In a later analysis, co-occurring TCRs were grouped using DBSCAN, and TCRdist sequence similarity was added for clustering within HLA-allele-positive subsets. Repertoires with fewer than 30,000 or more than 120,000 public chains were left out of co-occurrence clustering, as were five repertoires with anomalous nucleotide sharing. TCRdb took over this immuneACCESS table, retaining in-frame rearrangements with V and J assigned. Such tables are incomplete; in checked studies, under half of the missing clones stem from an unresolved V gene, and the remainder is unexplained. That table supplies the V and J calls and clone size; D and trimming were determined from the DNA. Present in this sample are more than 85,000 clones, 70% to 90% of which were seen just once. The ten top clones hold more than 1.5% of the sample.

The cohort comprised approximately 700 healthy bone marrow donors. Cohort members were all nominally healthy when sampled, although unrecorded immune exposures were likely present. The donor was CMV seronegative and belonged to the group of roughly 330 seronegative cohort members. A peripheral blood sample was provided by each donor, and peripheral blood mononuclear cells were used for TCR beta sequencing. The Qiagen DNeasy Blood Extraction Kit was used to extract genomic DNA from the blood cell samples. The rearranged chain carries TRBV4-1 and TRBJ1-1, with TRBD1 perhaps the D gene, on 5 matching bases. Sequenced: PBMCs. This TCR was sampled from a man aged 40-50 years in good health and CMV-seronegative. The nucleotides are TGCGCCAGCAGCCCGGGGGGAAACACTGAAGCTTTCTTT. Its translation is CASSPGGNTEAFF.